The 2 T cell receptor beta chains listed next were all sequenced from one sample in a study of blood T cell repertoires in COVID-19. TCRdb keeps only in-frame clones here, not all; method: immunoSEQ multiplex PCR. Here the sample spans around 260,000 clones, around four fifths being singletons. The sample was peripheral blood. The receptors here all came from a man aged 55 to 70 who had recovered from COVID-19.

The chain's CDR3 is CASSLGRGARQPQHF. In DNA form, the CDR3 reads TGTGCCAGCAGCTTAGGTAGAGGCGCTCGGCAGCCCCAGCATTTT. The rearrangement uses TRBV7-2 and TRBJ1-5; D unresolved. Looked up from germline, CDR1 is SGHTA and CDR2 is FQGNSA. The germline V and J ends were trimmed by 1 base and 7 bases, with 14 bases remaining between them. CDR3 length equals 15 residues.

The chain links TRBV7-8 to TRBJ1-1; D might be TRBD1 (6 bases). From germline, CDR1 is SGHVS and CDR2 FQNEAQ. The CDR3 is made up of 15 amino acids. V was clipped by 5 bases and J by 0 bases, with 13 bases between them. The CDR3 loop is CASSTGGTLNTEAFF. The CDR3 DNA reads as TGTGCCAGCAGCACCGGGGGGACACTGAACACTGAAGCTTTCTTT.